The clone carrying this T cell receptor beta chain was counted many times. The record originates from a study of early T cells in non-severe SARS-CoV-2 infection. A single record per CDR3 protein comes from TCRdb applying MiXCR to the 5' RACE reads. Of 60,000 to 65,000 distinct CDR3 sequences listed, 9.5% to 15% are singletons. The CDR3 has 19 residues. In germline, CDR1 is SGHTA, CDR2 FQGNSA. The J segment lost 3 bases and the V segment lost 6 bases, leaving 16 bases of the junction unmatched. The chain recombines TRBV7-2 with TRBJ1-6; 8 nucleotides align to TRBD1. This clonotype was sampled from an adult who was a healthcare worker with PCR-confirmed SARS-CoV-2 infection or an uninfected control (not recorded which). The material sequenced was whole blood. For the CDR3, the DNA is TGTGCCAGCAGGCCTGTGCCGGTGGGACAGGTGGACTATAATTCACCCCTCCACTTT. Translation gives CASRPVPVGQVDYNSPLHF.